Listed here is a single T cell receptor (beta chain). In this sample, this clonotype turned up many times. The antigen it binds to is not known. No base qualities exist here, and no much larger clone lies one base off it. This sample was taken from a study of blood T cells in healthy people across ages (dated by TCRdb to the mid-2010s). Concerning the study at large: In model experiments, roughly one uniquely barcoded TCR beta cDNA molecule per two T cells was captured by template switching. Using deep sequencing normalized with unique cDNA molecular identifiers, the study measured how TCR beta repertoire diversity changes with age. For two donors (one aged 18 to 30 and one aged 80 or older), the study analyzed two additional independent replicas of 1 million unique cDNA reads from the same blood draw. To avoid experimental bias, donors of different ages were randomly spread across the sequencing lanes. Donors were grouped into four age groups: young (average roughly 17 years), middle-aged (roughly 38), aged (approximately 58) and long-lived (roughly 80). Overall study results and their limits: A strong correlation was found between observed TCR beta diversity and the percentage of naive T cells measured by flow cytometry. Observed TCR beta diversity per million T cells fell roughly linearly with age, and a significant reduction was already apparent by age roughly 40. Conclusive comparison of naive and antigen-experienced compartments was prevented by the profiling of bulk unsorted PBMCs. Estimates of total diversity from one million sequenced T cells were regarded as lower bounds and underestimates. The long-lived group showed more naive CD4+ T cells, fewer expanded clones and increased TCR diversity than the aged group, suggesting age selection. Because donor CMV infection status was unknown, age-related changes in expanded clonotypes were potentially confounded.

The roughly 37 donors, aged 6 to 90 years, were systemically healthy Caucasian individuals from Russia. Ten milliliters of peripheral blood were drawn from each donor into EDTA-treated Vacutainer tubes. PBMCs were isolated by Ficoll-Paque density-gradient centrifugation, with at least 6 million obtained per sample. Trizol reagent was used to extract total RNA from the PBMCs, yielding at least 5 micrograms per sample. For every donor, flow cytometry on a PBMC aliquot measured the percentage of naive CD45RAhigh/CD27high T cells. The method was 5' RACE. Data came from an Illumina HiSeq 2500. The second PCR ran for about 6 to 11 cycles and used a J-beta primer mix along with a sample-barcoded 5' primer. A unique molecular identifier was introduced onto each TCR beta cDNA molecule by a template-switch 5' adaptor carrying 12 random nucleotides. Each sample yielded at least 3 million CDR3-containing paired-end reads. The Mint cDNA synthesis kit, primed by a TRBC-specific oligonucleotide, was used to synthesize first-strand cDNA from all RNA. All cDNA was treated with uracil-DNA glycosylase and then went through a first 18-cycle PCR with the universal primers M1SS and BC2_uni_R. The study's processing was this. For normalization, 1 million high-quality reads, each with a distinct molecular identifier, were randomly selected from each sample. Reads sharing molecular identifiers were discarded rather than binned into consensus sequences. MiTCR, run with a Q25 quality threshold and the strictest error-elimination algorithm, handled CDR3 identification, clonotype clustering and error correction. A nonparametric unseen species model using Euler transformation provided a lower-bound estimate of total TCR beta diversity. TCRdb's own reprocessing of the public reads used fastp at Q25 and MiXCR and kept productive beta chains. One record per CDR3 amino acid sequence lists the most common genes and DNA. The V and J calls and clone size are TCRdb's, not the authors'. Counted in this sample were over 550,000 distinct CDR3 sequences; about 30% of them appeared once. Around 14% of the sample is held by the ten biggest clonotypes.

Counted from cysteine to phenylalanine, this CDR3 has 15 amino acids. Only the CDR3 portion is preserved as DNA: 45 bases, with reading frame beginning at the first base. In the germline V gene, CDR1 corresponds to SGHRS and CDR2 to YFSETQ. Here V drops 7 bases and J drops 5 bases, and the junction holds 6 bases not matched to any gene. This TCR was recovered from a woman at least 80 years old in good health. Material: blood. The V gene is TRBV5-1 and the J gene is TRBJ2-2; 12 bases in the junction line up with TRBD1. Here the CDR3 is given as CASARDRGRTGELFF. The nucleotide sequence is TGCGCCAGCGCCCGGGACAGGGGGCGAACCGGGGAGCTGTTTTTT.